This T cell receptor beta chain is from a study of blood T cells in healthy people across ages. Aged roughly 6 to 90, donors were systemically healthy Caucasians from Russia. Germline-derived CDR1 and CDR2 are SNHLY and FYNNEI. The ends were cut back, 0 bases at V and 1 base at J, with 13 bases in the middle. This CDR3 is built from 16 residues. A second roughly 7 to 11 cycle PCR used barcoded and J-beta primers. TCRdb itself ran the 5' RACE reads through MiXCR, one entry per CDR3 protein. The sample lists around 990,000 distinct CDR3 sequences, 35% to 45% occurring once. The specimen was blood. The TCR originated in a man aged 18 to 35 in good health. This sequence joins TRBV2 and TRBJ2-7; D gene uncertain. The DNA for the CDR3 is TGTGCCAGCAGTGAAGCGCTTGCAGGCCCTTCCTACGAGCAGTACTTC. Translating gives CASSEALAGPSYEQYF.